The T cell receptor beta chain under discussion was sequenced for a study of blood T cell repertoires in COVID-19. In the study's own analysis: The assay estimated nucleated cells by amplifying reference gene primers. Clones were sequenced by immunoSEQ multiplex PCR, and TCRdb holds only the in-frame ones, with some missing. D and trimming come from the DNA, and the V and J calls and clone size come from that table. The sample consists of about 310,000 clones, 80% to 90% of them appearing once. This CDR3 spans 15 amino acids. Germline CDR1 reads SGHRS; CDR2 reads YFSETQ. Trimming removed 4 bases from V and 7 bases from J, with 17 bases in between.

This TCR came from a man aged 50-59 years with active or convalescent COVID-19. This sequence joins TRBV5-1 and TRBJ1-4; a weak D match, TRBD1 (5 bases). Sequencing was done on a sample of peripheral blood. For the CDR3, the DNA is TGCGCCAGCAGCCTACTCGGGCGGGGGGGTGAAAAACTGTTTTTT. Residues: CASSLLGRGGEKLFF.